Below are 5 T cell receptor beta chains sequenced from a single sample in a study of regulatory T cells in long-lasting Graves disease. Building the TCR beta libraries relied on iRepertoire HTBI primers, and CDR3 regions underwent Arm-PCR. TCRdb independently ran MiXCR on the multiplex PCR reads; one entry per CDR3 protein. The sample consists of about 340,000 distinct CDR3 sequences, around 20% of them appearing once. Time point given: persistent/refractory GD, antithyroid drugs over 5 years with positive TRAb. The TCR library used RNA extracted from PBMCs. The material was peripheral blood mononuclear cells (PBMCs), obtained when the disease was refractory, from a patient treated with antithyroid drugs. Receptors originate from a female donor with Graves disease.

The genes are TRBV6-6 and TRBJ1-1, with D uncertain. V was pared by 0 bases and J by 6 bases, with 14 bases between. The CDR3 is 15 residues long. In germline, CDR1 is MNHNY, CDR2 SVGAGI (reference sequence). In DNA form, the CDR3 reads TGTGCCAGCAGTTACTCGCGGAGTTTTAATGCTGAAGCTTTCTTT. It specifies CASSYSRSFNAEAFF.

V and J are TRBV20-1 and TRBJ2-1, with TRBD2 matching over 8 bases. Looked up from germline, CDR1 is DFQATT and CDR2 is SNEGSKA (reference sequence). V shed 6 bases, J shed 3 bases, and the junction held 13 bases outside the gene matches. This CDR3 has 16 residues. Written as DNA, the CDR3 is TGCAGTGCCAAGGTGGGGGGCGGGGGGAACTACAATGAGCAGTTCTTC. This codes for CSAKVGGGGNYNEQFF.

This clonotype was seen repeatedly, ten times or more. The gene calls are TRBV28 and TRBJ2-7; D is possibly TRBD1 (5 bases). Trimming removed 7 bases at V and 7 bases at J, with 20 bases between. Germline V lookup: CDR1 MDHEN, CDR2 SYDVKM. This CDR3 spans 14 amino acids. In DNA, the CDR3 is TGTGCCAGCACTTTGCCTTCAGGGATTGGGGAGCAGTACTTC. Protein sequence: CASTLPSGIGEQYF.

Only a few counts were recorded for this clonotype. The V and J genes are TRBV6-5 and TRBJ2-3, with no clear D. There are 15 residues in the CDR3. V shed 2 bases and J shed 0 bases, with 9 bases lying between them. Germline V CDR1 and CDR2: MNHEY, SVGAGI. Here the CDR3 DNA reads TGTGCCAGCAGTTACACCGTCGGAAGCACAGATACGCAGTATTTT. It yields the protein CASSYTVGSTDTQYF.

CDR3 bases: TGTGCCTGGAGGGAGCTAGGACCCGAGCAGTACTTC. Amino acids: CAWRELGPEQYF. The rearrangement uses TRBV30 and TRBJ2-7, with unresolved D. Germline values: CDR1 GTSNPN, CDR2 SVGIG (reference sequence). Trimming shortened V by 3 bases and J by 6 bases, and 12 bases separated the two germline ends. The CDR3 extends over 12 amino acids. The entire variable domain, with the rest obtained from reference TRBV30 and TRBJ2-7, is as follows: SQTIHQWPATLVQPVGSPLSLECTVEGTSNPNLYWYRQAAGRGLQLLFYSVGIGQISSEVPQNLSASRPQDRQFILSSKKLLLSDSGFYLCAWRELGPEQYFGPGTRLTVT.